This TCR beta chain was recorded in a study of cytomegalovirus exposure and HLA in healthy donors. Study observations and caveats: Some public TCRs appeared in many individuals, while most sequences were rare. The study assumed roughly uniform donor sequencing depth for presence/absence analyses.

This PCR relied on a set of 60 Vbeta primers and 13 Jbeta primers. Assay used: immunoSEQ multiplex PCR; TCRdb lists only in-frame clones, some missing. The sample holds about 220,000 clones, 76% seen once. Of note for this clone: The target antigen is unknown.

Germline CDR1 is SQVTM and CDR2 is ANQGSEA. The CDR3 extends over 14 amino acids. With V trimmed by 3 bases and J by 1 base, 4 bases remained unmatched. The rearrangement links TRBV29-1 to TRBJ1-1, with TRBD1 matching 8 bases. The clonotype originates from a man aged 18 to 29 in good health and CMV-seronegative. Sequencing was performed on PBMCs. The CDR3 region has the DNA TGCAGCGTTGAGGCCGGGACAGGGAACACTGAAGCTTTCTTT. It yields the protein CSVEAGTGNTEAFF.